Listed below are T cell receptor beta chains from one sample, sequenced in a study of T cells in Graves' hyperthyroidism and ophthalmopathy. From the multiplex PCR reads, TCRdb called clonotypes with MiXCR, one entry per CDR3 protein. Of 300,000 to 450,000 distinct CDR3 sequences in the sample, roughly 14% were seen once. The sample consisted of blood. The receptors come from a woman in her twenties or thirties with Graves' ophthalmopathy. Each CDR3 is given with its conserved first and last residue. Expanded clones get a size class; other rows say once, few or many, or leave the size out.

TRBJ2-1	TRBV7-9	14	many	CASSSRDTYNEQFF
TRBJ2-3	TRBV29-1	15	.	CSVSKQGGGTDTQYF
TRBJ2-5	TRBV19	16	few	CASSIDLSRNPKTQYF
TRBJ2-1	TRBV6-2/TRBV6-3	14	many	CASRTSGGSGEQFF
TRBJ2-7	TRBV30	14	.	CAWSTGTVSYEQYF
TRBJ2-1	TRBV29-1	13	many	CSVAKGGRNEQFF
TRBJ1-1	TRBV5-5	14	many	CASSLYRPGSEAFF
TRBJ1-5	TRBV9	15	few	CASSESAYSNQPQHF
TRBJ1-4	TRBV28	14	many	CASSGGGGLEKLFF
TRBJ1-3	TRBV29-1	13	.	CSVERVGRNTIYF
TRBJ2-7	TRBV3-1	12	many	CASSLRGGEQYF
TRBJ1-4	TRBV30	19	many	CAWSVQPRNREGLREKLFF
TRBJ2-1	TRBV6-1	16	many	CASMNSGGAGINEQFF
TRBJ2-7	TRBV4-2	16	.	CASSQYFGTGSYEQYF
TRBJ2-5	TRBV15	15	many	CATSGGLQVGETQYF
TRBJ2-1	TRBV28	16	many	CASSAGLRKTDNEQFF
TRBJ2-2	TRBV11-3	15	few	CASRPGQGSTGELFF
TRBJ1-5	TRBV30	16	many	CAWSGIGDRPNQPQHF
TRBJ2-3	TRBV20-1	13	.	CSAKTSSTDTQYF
TRBJ1-1	TRBV5-6	13	many	CASSFTDNTEAFF
TRBJ1-5	TRBV7-9	14	many	CASSFGWAEQPQHF
TRBJ1-1	TRBV20-1	15	many	CSARDGDPWSAEAFF
TRBJ2-7	TRBV7-8	14	.	CASSLDPGLYEQYF
TRBJ2-1	TRBV7-8	16	.	CASSSLTSGGINEQFF
TRBJ2-7	TRBV12-3/TRBV12-4	14	many	CASSFLAGGYEQYF
TRBJ2-2	TRBV9	13	.	CASNQGAAGELFF
TRBJ1-2	TRBV6-1	17	many	CASSNRGYDKGNYGYTF
TRBJ1-2	TRBV2	14	many	CASSGTGGWYGYTF
TRBJ2-1	TRBV11-2	15	.	CASSPDRVAGNEQFF
TRBJ1-1	TRBV10-3	13	many	CAIRENADTEAFF
TRBJ2-2	TRBV19	15	few	CASRWEDILTGELFF
TRBJ2-6	TRBV7-2	15	.	CASSLHASGANVLTF
TRBJ2-7	TRBV6-1	15	few	CASSEAGGAAYEQYF
TRBJ1-1	TRBV30	10	many	CAWSRAEAFF
TRBJ2-1	TRBV30	11	many	CAWTEDNEQFF
TRBJ1-2	TRBV2	13	.	CASSGDSPLGYTF
TRBJ2-7	TRBV4-2	15	.	CASSREDSKNYEQYF
TRBJ1-6	TRBV20-1	13	.	CSARLSGNSPLHF
TRBJ2-3	TRBV19	16	few	CASNPGAGLHTDTQYF
TRBJ2-5	TRBV30	16	.	CAWSVRGGGSQETQYF
TRBJ2-1	TRBV29-1	13	.	CSGSGGGFNEQFF
TRBJ1-2	TRBV9	18	few	CASSVAAVSRGSYYGYTF
TRBJ1-4	TRBV6-2/TRBV6-3	15	.	CASTNRRGRREKLFF
TRBJ1-5	TRBV4-1	16	.	CASSPTGTLGRQPQHF
TRBJ2-5	TRBV14	15	.	CASSGREQWWETQYF
TRBJ1-2	TRBV29-1	13	few	CSVTLRGAGGYTF
TRBJ2-2	TRBV19	15	many	CATRAGKGYTGELFF
TRBJ1-1	TRBV7-9	13	many	CASSLIENTEAFF
TRBJ1-1	TRBV18	14	.	CASTEGRERGEALF
TRBJ2-1	TRBV12-3/TRBV12-4	13	.	CASSGTGEDEQFF
TRBJ1-3	TRBV15	12	.	CATSRSGNTIYF
TRBJ2-5	TRBV2	12	many	CASILGQETQYF
TRBJ2-5	TRBV28	12	.	CAGGGAQETQYF
TRBJ2-5	TRBV13	14	many	CASSRLRGLRTQYF